These 16 T cell receptor beta chains were all obtained from the same sample, sequenced in a study of response to subunit inactivated influenza vaccine. TCRdb fed the RT-PCR reads into MiXCR, producing one record per CDR3 protein. The table lists about 830,000 distinct CDR3 sequences, less than 20% of them singletons. Here the sequenced sample was PBMCs from blood, taken less than 6 days after vaccination. These receptor sequences come from a man aged 45 to 65 who received an inactivated influenza vaccine.

CDR3 sequence (DNA): TGCAGTGCAGAACAGGGGGATAGACTGTTTTTT. Its protein product is CSAEQGDRLFF. The chain employs TRBV20-1 and TRBJ1-4; the match to TRBD1 covers 8 bases. Per germline, CDR1 DFQATT and CDR2 SNEGSKA (reference sequence). After removal of 6 bases from V and 13 bases from J, the junction contained 7 bases not matched to a gene. This CDR3 has 11 amino acids.

The CDR3 here is CASSPKGSGIPYF. The CDR3 bases are TGCGCCAGCAGCCCGAAGGGGTCTGGAATACCCTACTTC. The J gene is TRBJ2-7, the V gene TRBV5-1; weak D call: TRBD1 (5 bases). The CDR3 loop spans 13 amino acids. Germline CDR1 SGHRS, CDR2 YFSETQ. V was trimmed by 4 bases and J by 13 bases, leaving 21 bases between them.

This clonotype was recorded many times. The V and J genes are TRBV20-1 and TRBJ1-1; D is undetermined. Germline CDR1 is DFQATT and CDR2 is SNEGSKA (reference sequence). Trimming left V 6 bases short and J 10 bases short, with 12 bases between. This CDR3 is 10 amino acids long. The CDR3 DNA follows: TGCAGTGCGTCGGGATTGGGAGCTTTCTTT. It is translated as CSASGLGAFF.

The chain carries TRBV20-1 and TRBJ2-7; unclear D gene. Germline V CDR1 and CDR2: DFQATT, SNEGSKA (reference sequence). V gave up 0 bases and J gave up 2 bases, with 11 bases separating them. The CDR3 sequence is 14 residues long. In nucleotides, the CDR3 is TGCAGTGCTAGAGATCGCAACAGAACCTACGAGCAGTACTTC. Amino acid sequence: CSARDRNRTYEQYF.

This rearrangement joins TRBV7-2 to TRBJ1-2, with a weak D call TRBD1 (6 bases). Trimming took off 4 bases at V and 4 bases at J, with 22 bases between the two ends. The CDR3 contains 17 residues. CDR1 and CDR2 from the germline V gene are SGHTA and FQGNSA. Here the CDR3 DNA reads TGTGCCAGCAGCTATAAAAGCAGGGGAGGCGAAGGCTATGGCTACACCTTC. Translating it yields CASSYKSRGGEGYGYTF.

The table lists this clonotype with many counts. This chain joins TRBV7-3 and TRBJ2-6; D perhaps matches TRBD1 (6 bases). The ends were cut back, 0 bases at V and 2 bases at J, with 17 bases in the middle. The CDR3 length is 19 residues. In germline, CDR1 is SGHTA, CDR2 FQGTGA. CDR3 amino acids: CASSLTGRPTGPGANVLTF. The CDR3 nucleotides read TGTGCCAGCAGCTTAACAGGACGACCAACAGGGCCTGGGGCCAACGTCCTGACTTTC.

This chain links TRBV20-1 with TRBJ2-7; 8 bases are shared with TRBD1. Germline V gene lookup returns CDR1 DFQATT and CDR2 SNEGSKA (reference sequence). CDR3 length equals 12 residues. The J segment lost 2 bases and the V segment lost 7 bases, leaving 4 bases of the junction unmatched. CDR3 DNA sequence: TGCAGTGGAGAGACAGGGGCCTACGAGCAGTACTTC. This translates into CSGETGAYEQYF.

The chain links TRBV7-2 to TRBJ2-3, with TRBD2 identical over 8 bases. CDR1 and CDR2 (germline): SGHTA, FQGNSA. This CDR3 is built from 13 residues. After removal of 6 bases from V and 5 bases from J, the junction contained 4 bases not matched to a gene. The CDR3 sequence is CASSRGGGDTQYF. CDR3 sequence (DNA): TGTGCCAGCAGTCGGGGGGGGGGAGATACGCAGTATTTT.

CDR3 amino acids: CAIGRAGALNEQFF. In nucleotides, the CDR3 is TGTGCCATCGGCCGAGCAGGGGCGCTGAATGAGCAGTTCTTC. The rearrangement links TRBV10-3 to TRBJ2-1; D is possibly TRBD1 (6 bases). CDR1 and CDR2 from the germline V gene are ENHRY and SYGVKD. This CDR3 comprises 14 residues. V shed 8 bases and J shed 7 bases, with 18 bases lying between them.

This clonotype was counted many times. This chain connects TRBV28 to TRBJ2-1; 10 positions agree with TRBD2. Germline loops: CDR1 MDHEN, CDR2 SYDVKM. V gave up 8 bases and J gave up 8 bases; unmatched junction bases: 12. The CDR3 extends over 15 amino acids. The CDR3 DNA is TGTGCCAGCTTTCCCCCTAGCGGGAGTGGGCATGAGCAGTTCTTC. Residues: CASFPPSGSGHEQFF.

The chain carries TRBV12-3 or TRBV12-4 and TRBJ1-1; 7 bases agree with TRBD1. The CDR3 spans 14 residues. Trimming cost V 1 base and J 4 bases; bases outside gene matches: 3. The CDR3 DNA reads as TGTGCCAGCAGTTTAGGAGGGGGCATCACTGAAGCTTTCTTT. Its protein is CASSLGGGITEAFF.

The chain couples TRBV3-1 to TRBJ2-5; tentatively, D is TRBD1 (6 bases). Per germline, CDR1 LGHDT and CDR2 YNNKEL (reference sequence). The CDR3 runs 14 residues. V was pared by 2 bases and J by 5 bases, with 12 bases between. In DNA form, the CDR3 reads TGTGCCAGCAGCCAACCGGACAGTAGGGAGACCCAGTACTTC. Amino acids: CASSQPDSRETQYF.

V is TRBV15 and J is TRBJ2-7; 9 positions match TRBD1. The CDR3 has 14 amino acids. V shed 5 bases and J 7 bases; nucleotides not matched to a gene: 9. CDR1 LNHNV and CDR2 YYDKDF come from the germline V gene (reference sequence). The CDR3 sequence is CATSRDRVTREQYF. Here the CDR3 DNA reads TGTGCCACCAGCCGGGACAGGGTTACGCGGGAGCAGTACTTC.

The sample holds a few counts of this clonotype. The rearrangement joins TRBV20-1 to TRBJ2-7; a weak D match, TRBD2 (5 bases). The CDR3 sequence is 16 residues long. V lost 0 bases and J 3 bases, leaving 18 bases between the germline ends. Germline CDR1 and CDR2: DFQATT and SNEGSKA (reference sequence). The CDR3 region has the DNA TGCAGTGCTAGAGATCTAAAAAGGACTGTGGTCTACGAGCAGTACTTC. Residues: CSARDLKRTVVYEQYF.

The chain has TRBV20-1 and TRBJ2-7; D is ambiguous. The V and J ends lost 3 bases and 9 bases respectively, with 15 bases between them. The CDR3 spans 12 residues. CDR1 is DFQATT and CDR2 is SNEGSKA in the germline V gene (reference sequence). The CDR3 nucleotides read TGCAGTGCTAGGTCCCCTCGGTTAGGGCAGTACTTC. Translation: CSARSPRLGQYF.

The J gene is TRBJ2-1, the V gene TRBV20-1, with D possibly called TRBD1 or TRBD2 (6 bases each). V was shortened by 6 bases and J by 12 bases, with 30 bases between the two germline ends. Per germline, CDR1 DFQATT and CDR2 SNEGSKA (reference sequence). The CDR3 loop spans 16 amino acids. The CDR3 reads CSAIPGGANRLQGQFF. The CDR3 DNA is TGCAGTGCCATCCCGGGCGGGGCCAACCGTTTACAGGGGCAGTTCTTC.